The 9 T cell receptor beta chains below were found in one sample sequenced in a study of cytomegalovirus exposure and HLA in healthy donors. Produced via immunoSEQ multiplex PCR; TCRdb's table is partial and in-frame only. The repertoire holds 250,000 to 300,000 clones, with around 90% as singletons. Sequencing input: PBMCs. These receptors were obtained from a young woman in good health and CMV-seronegative.

This clone showed up just once. The chain recombines TRBV27 with TRBJ2-3, with 10 positions matching TRBD2. Germline V gene data show CDR1 as MNHEY and CDR2 as SMNVEV (reference sequence). This CDR3 comprises 15 residues. Germline trimming cut 3 bases from V and 5 bases from J; bases unmatched to any gene: 5. This CDR3 is CASSFTSGAVDTQYF. The DNA of the CDR3 is TGTGCCAGCAGTTTTACTAGCGGGGCTGTAGATACGCAGTATTTT.

The chain combines TRBV18 with TRBJ2-1, with 16 bases lining up with TRBD2. Germline lookup yields CDR1 KGHSH and CDR2 LQKENI. J gave up 8 bases and V 0 bases, and 13 bases lay outside the gene matches. The CDR3 consists of 20 residues. CDR3 sequence (DNA): TGTGCCAGCTCACCACCGAGAGGGACGCCGGGACTAGCGGGGGGGCATGAGCAGTTCTTC. Amino acid sequence: CASSPPRGTPGLAGGHEQFF.

This clone showed up just once. This chain links TRBV7-9 with TRBJ2-2; D remains ambiguous. Trimming stripped 7 bases from V and 5 bases from J, with 8 bases between. Per the germline V gene, CDR1 is SEHNR and CDR2 is FQNEAQ (reference sequence). This CDR3 has 12 residues. The DNA of the CDR3 is TGTGCCAGCACCCCGGGTACCGGGGAGCTGTTTTTT. Its translation is CASTPGTGELFF.

As for this clone: This same CDR3 is encoded by further DNA sequences in the sample. The rearrangement links TRBV6-5 to TRBJ2-2, with D perhaps TRBD1 (5 bases). Germline values: CDR1 MNHEY, CDR2 SVGAGI. CDR3 size: 13 residues. V was trimmed by 2 bases and J by 5 bases, leaving 6 bases between them. The CDR3 loop is CASSYPGTGELFF. The CDR3 region has the DNA TGTGCCAGCAGTTACCCAGGGACCGGGGAGCTGTTTTTT.

The chain is built from TRBV5-8 and TRBJ2-2; a possible D gene is TRBD1 (6 bases). The ends were cut back, 5 bases at V and 2 bases at J, with 13 bases in the middle. The germline V gene has CDR1 SGHTS and CDR2 YDEGEE. CDR3 length: 15 amino acids. CDR3 loop: CASSPGTINTGELFF. CDR3 in DNA: TGTGCCAGCAGTCCCGGGACAATCAACACCGGGGAGCTGTTTTTT.

CDR3 sequence: CSAAGGIYNEQFF. The CDR3, as DNA: TGCAGCGCTGCGGGGGGGATCTACAATGAGCAGTTCTTC. The rearrangement joins TRBV29-1 to TRBJ2-1, with 9 bases identical to TRBD2. V shed 7 bases and J 3 bases; nucleotides not matched to a gene: 4. This CDR3 is 13 amino acids long. CDR1 and CDR2 from the germline V gene are SQVTM and ANQGSEA.

This sequence joins TRBV4-2 and TRBJ2-5; possible D gene TRBD2, 7 bases. CDR1 is LGHNA and CDR2 is YNFKEQ in the germline V gene. The ends were cut back, 1 base at V and 1 base at J, with 13 bases in the middle. This CDR3 contains 16 residues. CDR3 coding DNA: TGTGCCAGCAGCCAAGGGGCGGGGGCCACCCAAGAGACCCAGTACTTC. Its protein is CASSQGAGATQETQYF.

This clone was seen only once. A read error may produce the germline difference seen at one junction end. The chain recombines TRBV19 with TRBJ2-1, with TRBD1 matching over 7 bases. Germline CDR1 LNHDA, CDR2 SQIVND (reference sequence). The CDR3 runs to 15 residues. Here the CDR3 reads CASSIEGATYYEQFF. CDR3 DNA: TGTGCCAGTAGTATCGAGGGGGCCACCTACTATGAGCAGTTCTTC.

The rearrangement links TRBV4-1 to TRBJ2-4; maybe TRBD1 (6 bases). The length of the CDR3 is 14 residues. Trimming cost V 1 base and J 7 bases, with 11 bases left between them. Germline V lookup: CDR1 MGHRA, CDR2 YSYEKL. The CDR3 nucleotides are TGCGCCAGCAGCCAAGTTTCAGGGGACAACATTCAGTACTTC. It is translated as CASSQVSGDNIQYF.